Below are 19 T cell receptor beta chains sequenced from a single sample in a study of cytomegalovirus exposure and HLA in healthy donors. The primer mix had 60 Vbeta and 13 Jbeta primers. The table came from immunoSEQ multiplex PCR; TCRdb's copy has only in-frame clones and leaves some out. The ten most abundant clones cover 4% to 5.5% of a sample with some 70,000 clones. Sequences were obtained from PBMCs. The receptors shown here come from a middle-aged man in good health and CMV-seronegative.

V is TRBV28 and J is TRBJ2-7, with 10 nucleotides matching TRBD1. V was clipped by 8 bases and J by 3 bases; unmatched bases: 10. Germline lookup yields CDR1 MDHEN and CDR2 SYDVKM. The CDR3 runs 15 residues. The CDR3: CASDQTGGHHYEQYF. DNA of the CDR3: TGTGCCAGCGACCAGACAGGGGGCCATCACTACGAGCAGTACTTC.

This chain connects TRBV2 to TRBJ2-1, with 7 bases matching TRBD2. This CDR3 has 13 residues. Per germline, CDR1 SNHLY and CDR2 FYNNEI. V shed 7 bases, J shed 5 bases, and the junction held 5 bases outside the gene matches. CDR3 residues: CASTESGDNEQFF. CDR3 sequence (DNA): TGTGCCAGCACTGAGAGCGGGGACAATGAGCAGTTCTTC.

The CDR3 DNA follows: TGTGCCAGCTCACCAGACAGGGCCCGCACTGAAGCTTTCTTT. It codes for CASSPDRARTEAFF. This chain uses TRBV18 with TRBJ1-1, with 7 bases fitting TRBD1. J gave up 4 bases and V 2 bases, and 4 bases lay outside the gene matches. This CDR3 contains 14 residues. From germline, CDR1 is KGHSH and CDR2 LQKENI.

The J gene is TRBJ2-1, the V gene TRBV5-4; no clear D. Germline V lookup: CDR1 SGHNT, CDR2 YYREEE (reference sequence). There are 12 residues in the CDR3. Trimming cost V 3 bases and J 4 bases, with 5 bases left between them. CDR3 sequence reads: CASSSLYNEQFF. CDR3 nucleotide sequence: TGTGCCAGCAGCTCGTTATACAATGAGCAGTTCTTC.

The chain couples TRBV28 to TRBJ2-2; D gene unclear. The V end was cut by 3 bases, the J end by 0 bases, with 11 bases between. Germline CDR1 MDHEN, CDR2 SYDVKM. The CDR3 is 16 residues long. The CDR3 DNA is TGTGCCAGCAGTTTTCGTCTGGGCCCGAACACCGGGGAGCTGTTTTTT. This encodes CASSFRLGPNTGELFF.

DNA for the CDR3: TGTGCCAGTAGGGTGGGACAGACGAACACTGAAGCTTTCTTT. Protein product: CASRVGQTNTEAFF. This chain joins TRBV19 and TRBJ1-1; 7 bases match TRBD1. The CDR3 loop spans 14 amino acids. The V gene's germline CDR1 is LNHDA and CDR2 SQIVND (reference sequence). V lost 6 bases, J lost 1 base, and 5 bases stayed unmatched.

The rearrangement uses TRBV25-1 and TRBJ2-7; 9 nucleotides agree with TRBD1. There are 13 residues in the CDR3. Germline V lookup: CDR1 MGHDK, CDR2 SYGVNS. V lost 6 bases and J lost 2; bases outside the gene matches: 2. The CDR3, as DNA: TGTGCCAGCAGAGGACAGGGGACCTACGAGCAGTACTTC. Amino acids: CASRGQGTYEQYF.

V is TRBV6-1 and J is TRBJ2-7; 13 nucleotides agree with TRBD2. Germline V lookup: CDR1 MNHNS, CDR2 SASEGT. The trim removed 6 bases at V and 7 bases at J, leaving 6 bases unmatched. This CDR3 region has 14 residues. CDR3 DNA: TGTGCCAGCAGACTAGCGGGAGGGCCGGGGGAGCAGTACTTC. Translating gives CASRLAGGPGEQYF.

CDR3 sequence reads: CSVITGANVLTF. CDR3 bases: TGCAGCGTAATAACTGGGGCCAACGTCCTGACTTTC. The chain uses TRBV29-1 and TRBJ2-6; D gene ambiguous. CDR1 is SQVTM, CDR2 ANQGSEA, per germline. The CDR3 is made up of 12 amino acids. V lost 6 bases and J lost 2, with 5 bases in between.

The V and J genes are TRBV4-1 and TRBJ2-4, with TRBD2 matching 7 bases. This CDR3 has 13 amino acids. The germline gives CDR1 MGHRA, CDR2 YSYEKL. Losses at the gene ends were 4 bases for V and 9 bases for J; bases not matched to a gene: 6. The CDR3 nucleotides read TGCGCCAGCAGCCCCGGGACTAACGGCATTCAGTACTTC. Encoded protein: CASSPGTNGIQYF.

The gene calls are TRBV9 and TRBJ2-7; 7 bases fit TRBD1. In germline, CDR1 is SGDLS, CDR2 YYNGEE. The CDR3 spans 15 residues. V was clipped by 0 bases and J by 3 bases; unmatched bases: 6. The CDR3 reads CASSVGQGDGYEQYF. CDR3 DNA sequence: TGTGCCAGCAGCGTAGGGCAGGGGGACGGCTACGAGCAGTACTTC.

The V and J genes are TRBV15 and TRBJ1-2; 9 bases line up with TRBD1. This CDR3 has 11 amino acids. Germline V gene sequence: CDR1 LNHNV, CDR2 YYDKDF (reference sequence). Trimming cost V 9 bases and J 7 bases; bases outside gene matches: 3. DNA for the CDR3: TGTGCCACTACAGGGGGCGGTGGCTACACCTTC. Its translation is CATTGGGGYTF. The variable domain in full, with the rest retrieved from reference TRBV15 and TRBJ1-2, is DAMVIQNPRYQVTQFGKPVTLSCSQTLNHNVMYWYQQKSSQAPKLLFHYYDKDFNNEADTPDNFQSRRPNTSFCFLDIRSPGLGDTAMYLCATTGGGGYTFGSGTRLTVV.

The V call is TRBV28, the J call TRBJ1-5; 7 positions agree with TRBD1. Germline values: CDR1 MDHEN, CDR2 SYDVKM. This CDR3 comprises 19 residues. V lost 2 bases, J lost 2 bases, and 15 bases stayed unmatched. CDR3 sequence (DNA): TGTGCCAGCAGTTTAATGAAGGGACAGCCCAGGAGGGGCAATCAGCCCCAGCATTTT. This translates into CASSLMKGQPRRGNQPQHF.

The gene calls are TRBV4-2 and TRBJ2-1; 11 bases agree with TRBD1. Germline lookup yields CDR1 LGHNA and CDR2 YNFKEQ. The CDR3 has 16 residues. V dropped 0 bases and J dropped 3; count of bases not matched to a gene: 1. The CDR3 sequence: CASSQDGTGGYNEQFF. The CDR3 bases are TGTGCCAGCAGCCAAGATGGGACAGGGGGCTACAATGAGCAGTTCTTC.

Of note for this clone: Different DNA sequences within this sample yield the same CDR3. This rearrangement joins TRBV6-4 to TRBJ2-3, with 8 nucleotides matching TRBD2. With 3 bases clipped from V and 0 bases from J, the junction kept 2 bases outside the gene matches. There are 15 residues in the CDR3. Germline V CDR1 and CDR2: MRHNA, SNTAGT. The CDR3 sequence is CASSESGGSTDTQYF. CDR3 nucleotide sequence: TGTGCCAGCAGTGAATCGGGGGGGAGCACAGATACGCAGTATTTT.

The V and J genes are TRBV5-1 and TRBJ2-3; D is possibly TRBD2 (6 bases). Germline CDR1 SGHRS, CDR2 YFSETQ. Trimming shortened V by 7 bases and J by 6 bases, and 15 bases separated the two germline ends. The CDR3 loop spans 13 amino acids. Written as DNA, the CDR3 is TGCGCCAGCCAAAGACTAGTCGGGGATACGCAGTATTTT. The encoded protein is CASQRLVGDTQYF.

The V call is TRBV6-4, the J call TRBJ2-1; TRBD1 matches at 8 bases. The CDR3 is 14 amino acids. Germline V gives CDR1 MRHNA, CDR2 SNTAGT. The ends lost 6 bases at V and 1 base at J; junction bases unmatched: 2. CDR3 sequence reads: CASRQGASYNEQFF. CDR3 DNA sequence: TGTGCCAGCAGGCAGGGGGCATCCTACAATGAGCAGTTCTTC.

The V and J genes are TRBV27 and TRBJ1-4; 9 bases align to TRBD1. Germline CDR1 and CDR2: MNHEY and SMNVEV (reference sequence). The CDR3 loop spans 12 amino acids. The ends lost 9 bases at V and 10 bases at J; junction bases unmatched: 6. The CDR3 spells CASRTGEGKLFF. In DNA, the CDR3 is TGTGCCAGTCGGACAGGGGAGGGAAAACTGTTTTTT.

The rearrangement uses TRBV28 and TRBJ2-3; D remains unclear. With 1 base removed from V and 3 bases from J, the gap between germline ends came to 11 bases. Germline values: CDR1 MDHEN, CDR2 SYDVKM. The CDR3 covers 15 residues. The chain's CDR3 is CASSLLPRATDTQYF. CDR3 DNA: TGTGCCAGCAGTTTATTACCCCGAGCTACAGATACGCAGTATTTT.